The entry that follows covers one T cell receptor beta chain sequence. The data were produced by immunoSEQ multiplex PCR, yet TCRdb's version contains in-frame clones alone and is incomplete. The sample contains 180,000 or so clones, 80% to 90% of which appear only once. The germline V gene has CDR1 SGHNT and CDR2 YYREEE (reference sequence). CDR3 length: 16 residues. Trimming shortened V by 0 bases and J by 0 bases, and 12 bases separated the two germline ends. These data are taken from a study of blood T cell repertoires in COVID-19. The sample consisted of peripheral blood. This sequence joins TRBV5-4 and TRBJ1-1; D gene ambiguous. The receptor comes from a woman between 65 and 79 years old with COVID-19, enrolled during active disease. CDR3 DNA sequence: TGTGCCAGCAGCTTGGTCCGCCAACTTATGAACACTGAAGCTTTCTTT. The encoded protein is CASSLVRQLMNTEAFF.